The T cell receptor beta chain described here comes from a study of blood T cell repertoires in COVID-19 (TCRdb year 2020). With respect to the entire study: Samples from collaborators originated in the United States, Italy and Spain and spanned both the acute and convalescent phases of COVID-19. The prospective study material was composed of cDNA or gDNA derived from T cells, B-cell-depleted T cells, or PBMCs. Deeply sampled blood TCRbeta repertoires from subjects exposed to, actively infected with, or recovered from COVID-19 were included in the dataset. The repertoires were released in a freely available public database meant as a resource for research on the immune response to SARS-CoV-2. Samples came from the ongoing ImmuneRACE study (first 160 participants) plus 1,254 subjects from 6 global collaborators. The sample metadata nearly always contained a de-identified subject ID, COVID-19 status, age in years and sex. HLA class I and class II types, where available, came from metadata supplied by the sample provider rather than from assay-based typing.

A remark on this clone: It lacks a known antigen. No base quality information exists; no much larger clone differs at one position.

General conclusions and limits of the study: Clinical and demographic metadata were provided uncurated, with the amount varying by source and participant.

The CDR3 sequence holds 14 residues, the cysteine and phenylalanine included. The retained sequence is limited to the CDR3, 42 bases, with the frame set at the first base. Trimming removed 4 bases from V and 7 bases from J, leaving 12 bases between the germline ends. The germline V gene provides CDR1 SGHRS and CDR2 YFSETQ. TCRbeta CDR3 regions were amplified from genomic DNA by means of the immunoSEQ Assay, a bias-controlled multiplex PCR. Per the original workflow: Nucleated cell counts per sample were estimated from amplification of reference gene primers within the assay. To quantify the absolute abundance of each unique TCRbeta CDR3 rearrangement, sequence reads were collapsed and filtered. For each sample, productive Simpson clonality was calculated as the square root of Simpson's diversity index across productive rearrangements. Entries here come from immuneACCESS through TCRdb and include only in-frame sequences with V and J called. Some clones fail to appear in such tables; in the studies checked, an unresolved V gene covers under half of the shortfall, and the cause of the remainder is unknown. Clone size and the V and J calls come from that table; the DNA yielded D and trimming. This sample gives approximately 190,000 clones in total; 70% to 85% of them show up just once. Clones ranked in the top ten supply more than 4.5% of the sample.

Participants in the prospective study were aged roughly 18 to 100 years, lived in about two dozen United States geographic areas, and enrolled through a virtual design. To assign participants to cohorts, the prospective study relied on clinical history that participants themselves reported in a screening survey and a study questionnaire. Mobile phlebotomists in the prospective study collected whole blood, serum and a nasopharyngeal or oropharyngeal swab from every participant. Additional blood draws and questionnaires over an approximately 2-month period could optionally be provided by prospective study participants. Before DNA extraction, prospective study blood samples were shipped either frozen or at room temperature.

The sequenced sample was PBMCs or T cells enriched from blood (not recorded which). This chain is built from TRBV5-1 and TRBJ1-6; the D gene identity is not certain. This receptor was taken from a woman aged 55-70 years with acute COVID-19. The CDR3 region: CASSPGSVNSPLHF. The DNA sequence follows: TGCGCCAGCAGCCCCGGGTCGGTAAATTCACCCCTCCACTTT. With the rest looked up from the reference TRBV5-1 and TRBJ1-6 genes rather than sequenced, the full variable domain is KAGVTQTPRYLIKTRGQQVTLSCSPISGHRSVSWYQQTPGQGLQFLFEYFSETQRNKGNFPGRFSGRQFSNSRSEMNVSTLELGDSALYLCASSPGSVNSPLHFGNGTRLTVT.